This TCR beta chain was sequenced in a study of T cell responses to AZD1222 COVID-19 vaccine. The germline V and J ends were trimmed by 3 bases and 7 bases, with 7 bases remaining between them. CDR1 LGHDT and CDR2 YNNKEL come from the germline V gene (reference sequence). CDR3 length: 12 amino acids. The repertoire was sequenced with immunoSEQ multiplex PCR; TCRdb's copy has only in-frame clones and lacks some. The repertoire consists of over 50,000 clones, with approximately 88% occurring once and the leading ten covering approximately 15%. The J gene is TRBJ2-1, the V gene TRBV3-1 (or the pseudogene TRBV3-2); tentative D call: TRBD1 (5 bases). Source: peripheral blood, taken 28 days after the second AZD1222 dose. This TCR derives from an adult who received the AZD1222 COVID-19 vaccine. CDR3 sequence: CASSQGPNEQFF. For the CDR3, the DNA is TGTGCCAGCAGCCAGGGGCCGAATGAGCAGTTCTTC.